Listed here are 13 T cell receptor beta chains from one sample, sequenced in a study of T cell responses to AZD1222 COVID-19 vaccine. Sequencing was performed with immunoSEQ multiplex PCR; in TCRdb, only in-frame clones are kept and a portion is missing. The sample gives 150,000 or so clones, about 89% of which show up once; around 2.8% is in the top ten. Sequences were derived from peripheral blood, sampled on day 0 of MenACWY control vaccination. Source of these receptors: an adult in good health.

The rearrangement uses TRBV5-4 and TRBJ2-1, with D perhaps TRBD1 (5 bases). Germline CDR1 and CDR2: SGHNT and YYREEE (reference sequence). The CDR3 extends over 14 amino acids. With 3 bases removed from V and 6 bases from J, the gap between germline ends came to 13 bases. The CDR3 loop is CASSSNVQGNEQFF. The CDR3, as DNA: TGTGCCAGCAGCTCAAACGTGCAGGGCAATGAGCAGTTCTTC.

The CDR3 region is CASSFPLNQPQHF. The CDR3 region has the DNA TGTGCCAGCAGCTTTCCGCTTAATCAGCCCCAGCATTTT. The chain combines TRBV21-1 with TRBJ1-5. TRBV21-1 is marked as a pseudogene. This CDR3 spans 13 amino acids.

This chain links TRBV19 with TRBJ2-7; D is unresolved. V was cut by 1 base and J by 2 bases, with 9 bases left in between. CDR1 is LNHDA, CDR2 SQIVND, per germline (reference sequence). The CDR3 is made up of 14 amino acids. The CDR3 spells CASSIGHPTYEQYF. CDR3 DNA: TGTGCCAGTAGTATAGGACACCCAACCTACGAGCAGTACTTC.

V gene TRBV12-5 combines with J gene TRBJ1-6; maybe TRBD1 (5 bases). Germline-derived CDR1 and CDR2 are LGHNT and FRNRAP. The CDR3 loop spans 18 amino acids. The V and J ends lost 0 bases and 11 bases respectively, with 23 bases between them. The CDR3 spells CASGLVFTGSQAGPPLHF. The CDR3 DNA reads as TGTGCTAGTGGTTTGGTATTCACGGGCTCACAGGCCGGGCCACCCCTCCACTTT.

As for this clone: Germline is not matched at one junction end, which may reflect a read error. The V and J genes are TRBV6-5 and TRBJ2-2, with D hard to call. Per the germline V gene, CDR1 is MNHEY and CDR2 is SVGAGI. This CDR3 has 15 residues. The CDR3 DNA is TGTGCCAGCAGATACTATCCTACGAACACCGGGGAGCTGTTTTTT. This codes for CASRYYPTNTGELFF.

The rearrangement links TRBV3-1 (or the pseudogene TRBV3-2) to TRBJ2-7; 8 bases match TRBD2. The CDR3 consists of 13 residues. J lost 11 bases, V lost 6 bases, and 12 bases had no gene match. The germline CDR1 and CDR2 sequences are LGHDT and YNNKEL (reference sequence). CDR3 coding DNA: TGTGCCAGCAGTTCCGGGACTAGTGATCTGAAGTACTTC. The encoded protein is CASSSGTSDLKYF.

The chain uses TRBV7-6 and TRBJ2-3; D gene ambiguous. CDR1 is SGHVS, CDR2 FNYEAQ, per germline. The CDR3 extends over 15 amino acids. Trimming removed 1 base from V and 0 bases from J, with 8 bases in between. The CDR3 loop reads CASSLVGVSTDTQYF. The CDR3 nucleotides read TGTGCCAGCAGCTTAGTCGGAGTTAGCACAGATACGCAGTATTTT.

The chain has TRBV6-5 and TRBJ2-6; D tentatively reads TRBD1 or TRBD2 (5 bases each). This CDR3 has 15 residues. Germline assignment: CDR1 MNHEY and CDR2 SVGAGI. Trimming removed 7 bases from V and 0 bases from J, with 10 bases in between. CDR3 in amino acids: CASTDGGSGANVLTF. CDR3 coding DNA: TGTGCCAGCACCGATGGGGGCTCTGGGGCCAACGTCCTGACTTTC.

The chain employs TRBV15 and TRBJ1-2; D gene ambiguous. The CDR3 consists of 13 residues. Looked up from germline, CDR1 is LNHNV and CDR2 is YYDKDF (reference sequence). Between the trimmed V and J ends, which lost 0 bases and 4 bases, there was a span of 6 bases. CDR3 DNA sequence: TGTGCCACCAGCAGAGAGGCGGGCTATGGCTACACCTTC. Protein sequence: CATSREAGYGYTF.

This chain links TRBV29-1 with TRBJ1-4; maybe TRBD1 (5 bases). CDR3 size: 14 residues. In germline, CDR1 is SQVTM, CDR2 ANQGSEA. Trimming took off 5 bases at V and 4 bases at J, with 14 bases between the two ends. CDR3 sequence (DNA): TGCAGCGTTCAGCTAGGCGGGGGTAATGAAAAACTGTTTTTT. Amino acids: CSVQLGGGNEKLFF.

CDR3: CAWSVGPYNEQFF. CDR3 in DNA: TGTGCCTGGAGTGTAGGTCCTTACAATGAGCAGTTCTTC. The chain combines TRBV30 with TRBJ2-1; no firm D call. V lost 0 bases, J lost 4 bases, and 7 bases lay in between. This CDR3 spans 13 amino acids. Looked up from germline, CDR1 is GTSNPN and CDR2 is SVGIG (reference sequence).

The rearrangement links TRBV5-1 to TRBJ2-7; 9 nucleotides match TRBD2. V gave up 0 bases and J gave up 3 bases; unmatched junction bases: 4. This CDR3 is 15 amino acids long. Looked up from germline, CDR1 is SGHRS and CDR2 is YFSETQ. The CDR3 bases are TGCGCCAGCAGCTTGGTGGTAGCGGGGGACTACGAGCAGTACTTC. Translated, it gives CASSLVVAGDYEQYF. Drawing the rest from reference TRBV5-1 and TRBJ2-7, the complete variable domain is KAGVTQTPRYLIKTRGQQVTLSCSPISGHRSVSWYQQTPGQGLQFLFEYFSETQRNKGNFPGRFSGRQFSNSRSEMNVSTLELGDSALYLCASSLVVAGDYEQYFGPGTRLTVT.

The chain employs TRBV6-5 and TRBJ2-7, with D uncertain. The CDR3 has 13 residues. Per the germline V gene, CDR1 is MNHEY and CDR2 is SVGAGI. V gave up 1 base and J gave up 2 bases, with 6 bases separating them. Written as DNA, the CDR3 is TGTGCCAGCAGTTACTACAAGACCTACGAGCAGTACTTC. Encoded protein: CASSYYKTYEQYF.